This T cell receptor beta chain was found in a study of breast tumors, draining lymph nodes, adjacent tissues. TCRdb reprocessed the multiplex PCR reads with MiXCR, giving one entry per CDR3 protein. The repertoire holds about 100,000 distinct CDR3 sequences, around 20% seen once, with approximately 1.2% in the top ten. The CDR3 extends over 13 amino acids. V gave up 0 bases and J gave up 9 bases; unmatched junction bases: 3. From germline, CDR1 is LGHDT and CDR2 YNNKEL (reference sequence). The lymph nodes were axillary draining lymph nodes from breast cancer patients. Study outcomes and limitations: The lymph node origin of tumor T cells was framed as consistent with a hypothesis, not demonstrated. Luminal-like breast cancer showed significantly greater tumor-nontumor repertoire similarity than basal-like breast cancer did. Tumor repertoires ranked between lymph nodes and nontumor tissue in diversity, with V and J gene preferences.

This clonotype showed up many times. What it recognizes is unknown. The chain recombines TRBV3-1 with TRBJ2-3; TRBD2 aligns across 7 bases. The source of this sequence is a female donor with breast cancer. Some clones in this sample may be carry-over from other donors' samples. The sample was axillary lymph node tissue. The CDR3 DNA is TGTGCCAGCAGCCAAGAGGGGGGGGGGACGCAGTATTTT. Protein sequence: CASSQEGGGTQYF.